The 14 T cell receptor beta chains given below trace back to one sample, sequenced in a study of OX40 agonist ivuxolimab in advanced cancers. TCRdb's table, derived via immunoSEQ multiplex PCR, lists solely in-frame clones and lacks some. The sample carries around 12,000 clones, around 87% recorded once. Sequences were derived from CD4+ or CD8+ T cells sorted from blood, sampled in a trial of the OX40 agonist ivuxolimab. The receptors were sampled from an adult with an advanced solid tumor such as melanoma, head and neck, liver or kidney cancer.

This clone came up once. The chain employs TRBV28 and TRBJ2-1; 12 nucleotides match TRBD2. Germline V gives CDR1 MDHEN, CDR2 SYDVKM. The CDR3 covers 14 residues. Trimming took 6 bases from V and 8 from J; bases not matched to a gene: 5. The CDR3 sequence is CASRTTSGSYEQFF. CDR3 bases: TGTGCCAGCAGGACGACTAGCGGGAGTTATGAGCAGTTCTTC.

The chain is built from TRBV9 and TRBJ1-2; D gene unclear. V was trimmed by 3 bases and J by 2 bases, leaving 8 bases between them. The CDR3 is 13 amino acids. Germline V gives CDR1 SGDLS, CDR2 YYNGEE. CDR3 sequence: CASSAADNYGYTF. CDR3 bases: TGTGCCAGCAGCGCGGCAGACAACTATGGCTACACCTTC.

V gene TRBV29-1 combines with J gene TRBJ2-5, with 7 bases that match TRBD2. Germline V gene lookup returns CDR1 SQVTM and CDR2 ANQGSEA. V gave up 1 base and J gave up 0 bases; unmatched junction bases: 2. The CDR3 has 14 residues. In DNA, the CDR3 is TGCAGCGTTGAAGTTACTAGCGACCAAGAGACCCAGTACTTC. Translation: CSVEVTSDQETQYF.

The rearrangement links TRBV25-1 to TRBJ2-6; no definite D call. The germline gives CDR1 MGHDK, CDR2 SYGVNS. The CDR3 contains 15 residues. Trimming cost V 1 base and J 3 bases, with 7 bases left between them. CDR3 nucleotides: TGTGCCAGCAGTGAATTGGCGGTTGGGGCCAACGTCCTGACTTTC. Translated, it gives CASSELAVGANVLTF.

This clone was seen once. The chain couples TRBV19 to TRBJ2-2, with D possibly TRBD2 on 5 matching bases. Between the trimmed V and J ends, which lost 7 bases and 1 base, there was a span of 10 bases. The CDR3 is made up of 14 amino acids. Germline V gene sequence: CDR1 LNHDA, CDR2 SQIVND (reference sequence). The CDR3 sequence: CASNVGVNTGELFF. Here the CDR3 DNA reads TGTGCCAGTAATGTCGGGGTGAACACCGGGGAGCTGTTTTTT.

The gene calls are TRBV7-9 and TRBJ2-3; D ambiguous. Trimming cost V 4 bases and J 7 bases, with 9 bases left between them. The CDR3 runs to 12 residues. The V gene's germline CDR1 is SEHNR and CDR2 FQNEAQ (reference sequence). The CDR3 protein is CASSSAENTQYF. DNA for the CDR3: TGTGCCAGCAGCTCGGCGGAGAATACGCAGTATTTT.

V usage is TRBV9 and J usage is TRBJ1-3, with D uncertain. Trimming left V 2 bases short and J 0 bases short, with 12 bases between. CDR3 length: 16 residues. Germline V gene lookup returns CDR1 SGDLS and CDR2 YYNGEE. Written as DNA, the CDR3 is TGTGCCAGCAGCGTTAGCACTGGTTCCTCTGGAAACACCATATATTTT. Translated: CASSVSTGSSGNTIYF.

The chain uses TRBV7-3 and TRBJ2-1; D is possibly TRBD2 (6 bases). Trimming pared 2 bases from V and 7 bases from J, leaving 15 bases between. The germline V gene encodes CDR1 SGHTA and CDR2 FQGTGA. There are 15 residues in the CDR3. CDR3 in amino acids: CASSLGTGALNEQFF. Written as DNA, the CDR3 is TGTGCCAGCAGCTTAGGGACGGGAGCGTTGAATGAGCAGTTCTTC.

The rearrangement links TRBV2 to TRBJ2-3; 15 nucleotides match TRBD2. The CDR3 length is 18 residues. Germline CDR1 SNHLY, CDR2 FYNNEI. The V and J ends lost 6 bases and 6 bases, in that order; junction bases with no gene match: 13. The CDR3 reads CASRPITGTSGGRDTQYF. The DNA for the CDR3 is TGTGCCAGCAGACCAATCACCGGGACTAGCGGGGGGCGGGATACGCAGTATTTT.

The gene calls are TRBV19 and TRBJ2-7; 13 nucleotides align to TRBD2. Germline V gene sequence: CDR1 LNHDA, CDR2 SQIVND (reference sequence). V shed 6 bases, J shed 0 bases, and the junction held 2 bases outside the gene matches. The CDR3 has 15 amino acids. The CDR3: CASRWTSGSSYEQYF. For the CDR3, the DNA is TGTGCCAGTAGATGGACTAGCGGGAGCTCCTACGAGCAGTACTTC. Variable domain in full (rest from reference TRBV19 and TRBJ2-7): DGGITQSPKYLFRKEGQNVTLSCEQNLNHDAMYWYRQDPGQGLRLIYYSQIVNDFQKGDIAEGYSVSREKKESFPLTVTSAQKNPTAFYLCASRWTSGSSYEQYFGPGTRLTVT.

This clone was detected a few times. The chain carries TRBV19 and TRBJ1-2; no reliable D call. This CDR3 is 13 amino acids long. The V and J ends lost 1 base and 8 bases respectively, with 11 bases between them. Germline V gene data show CDR1 as LNHDA and CDR2 as SQIVND (reference sequence). The CDR3 spells CASSIGPLWGYTF. CDR3 coding DNA: TGTGCCAGTAGTATAGGCCCTTTGTGGGGCTACACCTTC.

A single count supports this clone. The V gene is TRBV6-4, the J gene TRBJ1-5; possibly TRBD1 for D (5 bases). V shed 6 bases and J shed 9 bases, with 15 bases lying between them. CDR1 MRHNA and CDR2 SNTAGT come from the germline V gene. This CDR3 region has 13 residues. The CDR3 DNA sequence: TGTGCCAGCAGCGCAGGGCCCTTGGCGCCCCAGCATTTT. Residues: CASSAGPLAPQHF.

The V call is TRBV7-6, the J call TRBJ2-1, with a tentative D call TRBD2 (5 bases). This CDR3 comprises 19 residues. V lost 3 bases and J 0 bases, leaving 21 bases between the germline ends. From germline, CDR1 is SGHVS and CDR2 FNYEAQ. The CDR3 is CASSFALVTDSSSYNEQFF. The CDR3 nucleotides read TGTGCCAGCAGCTTCGCTCTTGTTACGGACTCCAGCTCCTACAATGAGCAGTTCTTC.

About this clone itself: The junction differs from germline at one of its ends, possibly a read error. The chain employs TRBV5-3 and TRBJ2-7, with no clear D. TRBV5-3 belongs to the ORF category, with a function that is uncertain. This CDR3 spans 15 amino acids. The CDR3 spells CASSFGPTGSYEQYF. CDR3 in DNA: TGTGCCAGCAGCTTCGGGCCTACCGGCTCCTACGAGCAGTACTTC.